This paragraph covers one T cell receptor beta chain sequence. The antigen this receptor binds is unknown. No qualities accompany the bases; no much larger clone lies one base away. Stable Graves' hyperthyroidism was defined as no progression to ophthalmopathy during 18 months of follow-up. Hyperthyroidism patients were aged 18 to 65 years and newly diagnosed, with disease duration of less than 2 months. Patients with uncontrolled infections, other autoimmune diseases, pregnancy or lactation were excluded. Diagnoses were established on the basis of clinical symptoms, serum thyroxine and TRAb, thyroid ultrasound, and orbital computed tomography. PBMCs were isolated from 7.5 to 10 ml of fresh peripheral blood by Ficoll-Paque density gradient centrifugation. Total RNA was extracted using Trizol reagent, and RNA quality was assessed on an Agilent 2100 Bioanalyzer. These data originate in a study of T cells in Graves' hyperthyroidism and ophthalmopathy (dated by TCRdb to the late 2010s). As for the study more broadly: Peripheral blood samples were taken at initial diagnosis, before any treatment was given. To identify distinguishing TCR V-J signatures, a discovery cohort of around 100 patients was used, comprising 43 with Graves' ophthalmopathy and roughly 60 with stable Graves' hyperthyroidism. An independent validation cohort of about 20 hyperthyroidism patients and 17 patients who later progressed to ophthalmopathy tested prospective prediction of ophthalmopathy. The approximately 98 discovery patients were randomly divided into training and test sets at a 7:3 ratio. Thyroid tissue and blood T-cell repertoires from six Graves' hyperthyroidism patients were also compared in the study. Following sampling, methimazole starting at 30 mg daily was given to hyperthyroidism patients, and high-dose intravenous methylprednisolone was given to ophthalmopathy patients. The paper reports TCR Vbeta CDR3 sequencing of approximately 140 peripheral blood samples: approximately 41 ophthalmopathy, under 85 hyperthyroidism and 17 progressor patients. Findings and caveats that apply to the study as a whole: No statistical method was used to fix the sample size in advance, and group allocation was not hidden from the investigators. In validation, progression to ophthalmopathy was predicted by the model with 70.59% sensitivity and 72.22% specificity, a median of approximately 6.5 months before onset. A model built on a 13 V-J signature distinguished ophthalmopathy from stable hyperthyroidism, reaching 85% to 90% sensitivity and under 84% specificity in cross-validation and 80%/75% in testing. Most expanded thyroid clonotypes (frequency above 0.001) were also detected in blood, suggesting blood repertoires may reflect thyroid immune responses.

The TCR beta CDR3 regions were amplified from the RNA transcripts. The TCR CDR3 was subjected to a first round of RT-PCR using the HTBI primer set and the Qiagen OneStep RT-PCR kit. Libraries were constructed in a second round of multiplex PCR, after which size selection and purification were carried out. Sequencing of the libraries was done on an Illumina HiSeq2000 using paired-end 100 bp reads. As for the original processing: SOAPnuke was used to process the raw data, with reads discarded if the reads contained adapters or uncalled bases, had a mean Phred below 15, or lacked an exact constant-primer or identifier match. High-quality paired reads were merged with COPE v1.2.5, and unique nucleotide sequences were defined as clonotypes. MiTCR v1.1 was used to align clonotypes to the IMGT TRBV, TRBD and TRBJ reference segments. The analysis was restricted to V-J combinations with a frequency above 0.0001, which together covered 98% to 99.2% of the repertoires. The TCS score was defined as the ratio of F50 (clonal expansion) to E x V (chaos), calculated using BLOSUM62-based TCRdist between CDR3 peptides within each V-J. Welch's t-statistics and random forest reduced around 520 V-J features to 13, which were used in a naive Bayes classifier (R e1071). The similarity between thyroid and blood repertoires was quantified using the Morisita-Horn index. TCRdb cleaned the public reads at Q25 with fastp, built clones with MiXCR and kept in-frame beta chains. CDR3 protein sequences are deduplicated, and each keeps its most common genes and DNA. TCRdb's processing, not the study's, gives the V and J calls here. The sample table lists hundreds of thousands of distinct CDR3 sequences, approximately 40% of them with a count of one. The ten most abundant clones make up over 8% of the sample.

The clonotype comes from a man between 18 and 35 years old with Graves' hyperthyroidism. The sequenced sample consisted of blood.

The sequenced DNA is TGCGCCAGCAGCTTGTCCCCTATGCGGGACAGTTACGAGCAGTACTTC. Its translation is CASSLSPMRDSYEQYF. The chain employs TRBV5-1 and TRBJ2-7; possibly the D gene is TRBD1, per 7 matching bases. V is clipped by 1 base and J by 4 bases, and the sequence between their germline boundaries is 18 bases long. Based on the germline V gene, the CDR1 and CDR2 sequences are SGHRS and YFSETQ. Reading from cysteine to phenylalanine, the CDR3 counts 16 amino acids. Only the CDR3 region is kept as DNA, spanning 48 bases read in frame from base 1.